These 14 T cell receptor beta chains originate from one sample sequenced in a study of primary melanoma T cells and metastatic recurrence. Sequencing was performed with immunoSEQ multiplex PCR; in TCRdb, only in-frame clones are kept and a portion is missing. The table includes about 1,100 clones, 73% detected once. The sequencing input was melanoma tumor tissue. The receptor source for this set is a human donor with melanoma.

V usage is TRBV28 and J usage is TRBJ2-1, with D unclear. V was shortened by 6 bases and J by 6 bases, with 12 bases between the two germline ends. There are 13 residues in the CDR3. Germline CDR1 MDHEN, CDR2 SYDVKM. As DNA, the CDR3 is TGTGCCAGCAGACGACAAGCTGGCAATGAGCAGTTCTTC. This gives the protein CASRRQAGNEQFF.

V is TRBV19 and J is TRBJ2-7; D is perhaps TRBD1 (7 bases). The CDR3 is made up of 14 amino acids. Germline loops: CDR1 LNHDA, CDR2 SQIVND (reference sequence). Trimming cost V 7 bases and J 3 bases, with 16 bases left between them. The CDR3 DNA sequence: TGTGCCAGTACCAGAGGACAGGACTACTACGAGCAGTACTTC. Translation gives CASTRGQDYYEQYF.

For the CDR3, the DNA is TGTGCCAGCAGTTACCAGGGGGCGCGTAGTGGCTACACCTTC. It codes for CASSYQGARSGYTF. The chain links TRBV6-8 to TRBJ1-2, with 8 bases matching TRBD1. Trimming cost V 2 bases and J 7 bases; bases outside gene matches: 6. This CDR3 region has 14 residues. Germline values: CDR1 MNHGY, CDR2 SAAAGT.

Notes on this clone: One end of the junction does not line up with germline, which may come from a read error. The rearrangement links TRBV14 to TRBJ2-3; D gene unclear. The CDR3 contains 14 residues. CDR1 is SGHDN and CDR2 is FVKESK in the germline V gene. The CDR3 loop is CTSSRSWVTDTQYF. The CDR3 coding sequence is TGTACCAGCAGCCGGAGTTGGGTCACAGATACGCAGTATTTT.

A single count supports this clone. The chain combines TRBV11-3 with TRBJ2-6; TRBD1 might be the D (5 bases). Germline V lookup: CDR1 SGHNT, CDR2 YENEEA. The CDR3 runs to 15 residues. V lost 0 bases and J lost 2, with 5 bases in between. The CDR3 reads CASSLDRAGANVLTF. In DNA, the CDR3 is TGTGCCAGCAGCTTAGACAGGGCTGGGGCCAACGTCCTGACTTTC.

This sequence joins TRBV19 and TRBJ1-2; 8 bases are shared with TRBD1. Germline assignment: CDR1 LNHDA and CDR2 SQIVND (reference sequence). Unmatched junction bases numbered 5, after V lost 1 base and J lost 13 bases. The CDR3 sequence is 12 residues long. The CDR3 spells CASSIGQGRTTF. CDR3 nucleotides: TGTGCCAGTAGTATAGGACAGGGGAGGACCACCTTC.

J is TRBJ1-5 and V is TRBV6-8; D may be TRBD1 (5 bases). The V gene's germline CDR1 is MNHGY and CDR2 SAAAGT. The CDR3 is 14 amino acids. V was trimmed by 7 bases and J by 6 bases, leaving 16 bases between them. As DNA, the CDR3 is TGTGCCAGCACTGAGCCTCCAGGGTTTCAGCCCCAGCATTTT. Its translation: CASTEPPGFQPQHF.

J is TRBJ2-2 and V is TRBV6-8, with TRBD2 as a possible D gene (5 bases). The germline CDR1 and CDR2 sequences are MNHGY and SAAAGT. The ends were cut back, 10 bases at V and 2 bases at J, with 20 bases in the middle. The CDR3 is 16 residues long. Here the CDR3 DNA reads TGTGCCATCAGACCCGACTCCGGGGTAAACACCGGGGAGCTGTTTTTT. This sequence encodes CAIRPDSGVNTGELFF.

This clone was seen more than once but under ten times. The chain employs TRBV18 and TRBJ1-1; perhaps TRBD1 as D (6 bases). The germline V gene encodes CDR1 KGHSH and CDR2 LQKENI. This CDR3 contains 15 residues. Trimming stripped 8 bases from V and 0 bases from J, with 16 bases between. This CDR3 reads CASKSGAGVNTEAFF. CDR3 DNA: TGTGCCAGCAAGTCGGGGGCAGGTGTGAACACTGAAGCTTTCTTT.

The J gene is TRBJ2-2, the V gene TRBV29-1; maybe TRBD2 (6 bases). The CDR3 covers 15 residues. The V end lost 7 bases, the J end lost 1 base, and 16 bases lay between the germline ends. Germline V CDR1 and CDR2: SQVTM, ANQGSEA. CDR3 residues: CSARRDLRNTGELFF. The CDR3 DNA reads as TGCAGCGCGCGCCGGGACTTAAGGAACACCGGGGAGCTGTTTTTT.

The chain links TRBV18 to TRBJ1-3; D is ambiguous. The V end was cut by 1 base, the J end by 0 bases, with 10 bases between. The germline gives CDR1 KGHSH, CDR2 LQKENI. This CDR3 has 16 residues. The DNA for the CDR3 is TGTGCCAGCTCACCACGCGCCGGTGCCTCTGGAAACACCATATATTTT. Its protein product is CASSPRAGASGNTIYF.

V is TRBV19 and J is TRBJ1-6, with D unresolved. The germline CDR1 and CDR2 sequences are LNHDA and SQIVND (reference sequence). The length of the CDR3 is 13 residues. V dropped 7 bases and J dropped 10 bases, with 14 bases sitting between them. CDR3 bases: TGTGCCAGTACCAGCTTGGGTAGATCACCCCTCCACTTT. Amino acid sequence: CASTSLGRSPLHF.

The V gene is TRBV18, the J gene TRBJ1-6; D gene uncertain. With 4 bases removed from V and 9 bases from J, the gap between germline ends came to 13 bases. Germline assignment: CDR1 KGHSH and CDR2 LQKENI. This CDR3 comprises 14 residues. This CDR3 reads CASSLREGGSPLHF. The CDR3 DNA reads TGTGCCAGCTCACTTAGGGAAGGTGGTTCACCCCTCCACTTT.

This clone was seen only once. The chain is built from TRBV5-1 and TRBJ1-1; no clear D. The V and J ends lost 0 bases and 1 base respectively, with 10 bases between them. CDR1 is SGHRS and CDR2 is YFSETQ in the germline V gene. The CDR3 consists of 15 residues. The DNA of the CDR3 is TGCGCCAGCAGCTTGGAGTACGACCAGAACACTGAAGCTTTCTTT. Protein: CASSLEYDQNTEAFF. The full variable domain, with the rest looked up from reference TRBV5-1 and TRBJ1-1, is KAGVTQTPRYLIKTRGQQVTLSCSPISGHRSVSWYQQTPGQGLQFLFEYFSETQRNKGNFPGRFSGRQFSNSRSEMNVSTLELGDSALYLCASSLEYDQNTEAFFGQGTRLTVV.